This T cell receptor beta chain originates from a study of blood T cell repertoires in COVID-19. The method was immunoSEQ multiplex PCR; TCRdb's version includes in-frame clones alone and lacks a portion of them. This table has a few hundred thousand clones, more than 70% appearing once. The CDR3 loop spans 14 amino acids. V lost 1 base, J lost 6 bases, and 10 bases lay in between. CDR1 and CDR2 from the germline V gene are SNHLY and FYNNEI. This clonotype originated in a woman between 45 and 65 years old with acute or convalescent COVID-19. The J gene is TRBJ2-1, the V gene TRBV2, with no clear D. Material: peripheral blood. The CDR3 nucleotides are TGTGCCAGCAGTGAAGGGCACCTCGTCAATGAGCAGTTCTTC. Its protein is CASSEGHLVNEQFF.